What follows are 17 T cell receptor beta chains derived from one specimen sequenced in a study of Ad26.COV2.S vaccination and SARS-CoV-2 variants. Sequencing used immunoSEQ multiplex PCR; TCRdb keeps in-frame clones, though not all of them. The sample contains about 400,000 clones, approximately 88% of which appear only once. The treatment here: 19 received Ad26.COV2.S at low or high dose, single or two shots; about five received placebo; per-sample allocation not given. Specimens were obtained on day 63 following the first vaccine or placebo injection. The sequenced sample was peripheral blood, obtained in a trial of Ad26.COV2.S vaccine versus placebo. These receptors were obtained from a person between 18 and 60 years old who received the Ad26.COV2.S COVID-19 vaccine or a placebo.

The gene calls are TRBV18 and TRBJ1-2; the match to TRBD1 covers 10 bases. Germline loops: CDR1 KGHSH, CDR2 LQKENI. The CDR3 is 16 residues long. V shed 0 bases and J 2 bases; nucleotides not matched to a gene: 3. Here the CDR3 DNA reads TGTGCCAGCTCACCACCTGGACAGGGGGGGAACTATGGCTACACCTTC. Translated, it gives CASSPPGQGGNYGYTF.

The chain uses TRBV12-3 or TRBV12-4 and TRBJ1-5; D gene unclear. The V gene lost 1 base and the J gene lost 15 bases, with 16 bases spanning the gap. The CDR3 loop spans 13 amino acids. CDR3 sequence (DNA): TGTGCCAGCAGTTTAGGGACTACCCCCGGTGCGCATTTT. This encodes CASSLGTTPGAHF.

V is TRBV12-3 or TRBV12-4 and J is TRBJ1-2; D gene unclear. Trimming took 5 bases from V and 10 from J, leaving 11 bases between them. The CDR3 contains 11 residues. CDR3 bases: TGTGCCAGCAGTCCCGGGCGCCACTACACCTTC. Its protein product is CASSPGRHYTF.

The chain uses TRBV10-3 and TRBJ2-3; 12 bases fit TRBD1. Germline CDR1 reads ENHRY; CDR2 reads SYGVKD. The V gene end was trimmed by 5 bases and the J gene end by 2 bases; junction bases not matched to a gene: 2. CDR3 length equals 15 residues. DNA for the CDR3: TGTGCCATCAGTTGGGACAGGGGGCCCACAGATACGCAGTATTTT. Its protein product is CAISWDRGPTDTQYF.

This clone was seen just once. The V and J genes are TRBV29-1 and TRBJ2-5; D not certain. V was cut by 0 bases and J by 3 bases, with 8 bases left in between. The CDR3 spans 13 residues. Germline loops: CDR1 SQVTM, CDR2 ANQGSEA. CDR3 amino acids: CSVEDGREETQYF. The CDR3 nucleotides read TGCAGCGTTGAAGATGGAAGGGAAGAGACCCAGTACTTC.

The gene calls are TRBV9 and TRBJ1-3, with a possible D match to TRBD1 (6 bases). The germline CDR1 and CDR2 sequences are SGDLS and YYNGEE. CDR3 length: 15 residues. Trimming removed 4 bases at V and 4 bases at J, with 15 bases between. The CDR3 DNA follows: TGTGCCAGCAGCCCCGGCGACAGGTACGGAAACACCATATATTTT. It codes for CASSPGDRYGNTIYF.

This clone was recorded once. The chain carries TRBV11-1 and TRBJ2-4, with 9 bases matching TRBD1. Per the germline V gene, CDR1 is SGHAT and CDR2 is FQDESV (reference sequence). The CDR3 consists of 16 residues. The trim removed 4 bases at V and 2 bases at J, leaving 6 bases unmatched. CDR3 protein: CASSSRTGVSKNIQYF. The CDR3 bases are TGTGCCAGCAGCTCCCGGACAGGGGTCTCCAAAAACATTCAGTACTTC.

The chain combines TRBV6-5 with TRBJ1-5; D is undetermined. The length of the CDR3 is 15 residues. Germline CDR1 MNHEY, CDR2 SVGAGI. With 0 bases removed from V and 3 bases from J, the gap between germline ends came to 9 bases. The CDR3 sequence is CASSYSMGSNQPQHF. CDR3 in DNA: TGTGCCAGCAGTTACTCGATGGGTTCCAATCAGCCCCAGCATTTT.

On this clone: A much larger clone sits a single nucleotide away, making a read error possible. Other DNA sequences within the sample encode an identical CDR3. The V and J genes are TRBV7-3 and TRBJ1-5; no clear D. From germline, CDR1 is SGHTA and CDR2 FQGTGA. This CDR3 spans 18 amino acids. CDR3 in amino acids: CASSPLGAGMYSNQPQHF. Here the CDR3 DNA reads TGTGCTAGCAGCCCTTTGGGAGCAGGAATGTATAGCAATCAGCCCCAGCATTTT.

The chain carries TRBV6-4 and TRBJ2-3; perhaps TRBD1 as D (6 bases). The germline V and J ends were trimmed by 5 bases and 0 bases, with 9 bases remaining between them. Germline-derived CDR1 and CDR2 are MRHNA and SNTAGT. The length of the CDR3 is 14 residues. The CDR3 reads CASSPDRSTDTQYF. The CDR3 DNA is TGTGCCAGCAGTCCGGACAGAAGCACAGATACGCAGTATTTT.

V and J are TRBV28 and TRBJ2-1; TRBD1 might be the D (6 bases). V was shortened by 5 bases and J by 2 bases, with 10 bases between the two germline ends. Germline V gene sequence: CDR1 MDHEN, CDR2 SYDVKM. The CDR3 has 14 residues. CDR3 protein: CASSRSGAYNEQFF. CDR3 nucleotides: TGTGCCAGCAGTCGTTCAGGGGCCTACAATGAGCAGTTCTTC.

This chain uses TRBV9 with TRBJ1-2; no definite D call. Between the trimmed V and J ends, which lost 4 bases and 0 bases, there was a span of 7 bases. This CDR3 is built from 13 residues. Germline V gives CDR1 SGDLS, CDR2 YYNGEE. CDR3 loop: CASSPPANYGYTF. In nucleotides, the CDR3 is TGTGCCAGCAGCCCCCCGGCTAACTATGGCTACACCTTC.

The chain's CDR3 is CASSQARGTSGNTIYF. The CDR3 nucleotides are TGTGCCAGCAGCCAAGCACGGGGGACATCTGGAAACACCATATATTTT. J is TRBJ1-3 and V is TRBV3-1 (or the pseudogene TRBV3-2); D might be TRBD1 (6 bases). V shed 1 base and J shed 1 base, with 11 bases lying between them. The CDR3 runs to 16 residues. Germline-derived CDR1 and CDR2 are LGHDT and YNNKEL (reference sequence).

The rearrangement links TRBV28 to TRBJ2-7, with 9 bases identical to TRBD1. Germline values: CDR1 MDHEN, CDR2 SYDVKM. The CDR3 has 19 residues. Germline trimming cut 5 bases from V and 0 bases from J; bases unmatched to any gene: 17. The CDR3 DNA reads TGTGCCAGCAGTCCCCTTTCAGGGACAGGGTTCTCCAGCTCCTACGAGCAGTACTTC. Translation: CASSPLSGTGFSSSYEQYF.

V is TRBV7-8 and J is TRBJ2-2; D unresolved. The CDR3 is made up of 13 amino acids. V was trimmed by 5 bases and J by 5 bases, leaving 9 bases between them. Germline loops: CDR1 SGHVS, CDR2 FQNEAQ. The CDR3 bases are TGTGCCAGCAGCCCCCGGTTGACCGGGGAGCTGTTTTTT. Its translation: CASSPRLTGELFF. The full variable domain, in which reference TRBV7-8 and TRBJ2-2 provide the parts outside the CDR3, is GAGVSQSPRYKVAKRGQDVALRCDPISGHVSLFWYQQALGQGPEFLTYFQNEAQLDKSGLPSDRFFAERPEGSVSTLKIQRTQQEDSAVYLCASSPRLTGELFFGEGSRLTVL.

This chain connects TRBV2 to TRBJ1-5; D is uncertain. Germline V lookup: CDR1 SNHLY, CDR2 FYNNEI. V gave up 5 bases and J gave up 4 bases, with 9 bases separating them. The CDR3 is 13 amino acids. The DNA of the CDR3 is TGTGCCAGCAGTTCCAGTTTGAATCAGCCCCAGCATTTT. Residues: CASSSSLNQPQHF.

V is TRBV25-1 and J is TRBJ1-1; TRBD1 aligns across 7 bases. From germline, CDR1 is MGHDK and CDR2 SYGVNS. Losses at the gene ends were 2 bases for V and 4 bases for J; bases not matched to a gene: 7. This CDR3 is 15 amino acids long. Written as DNA, the CDR3 is TGTGCCAGCAGTGAAAGGCCCAGGGGGGTCACTGAAGCTTTCTTT. Translated, it gives CASSERPRGVTEAFF.